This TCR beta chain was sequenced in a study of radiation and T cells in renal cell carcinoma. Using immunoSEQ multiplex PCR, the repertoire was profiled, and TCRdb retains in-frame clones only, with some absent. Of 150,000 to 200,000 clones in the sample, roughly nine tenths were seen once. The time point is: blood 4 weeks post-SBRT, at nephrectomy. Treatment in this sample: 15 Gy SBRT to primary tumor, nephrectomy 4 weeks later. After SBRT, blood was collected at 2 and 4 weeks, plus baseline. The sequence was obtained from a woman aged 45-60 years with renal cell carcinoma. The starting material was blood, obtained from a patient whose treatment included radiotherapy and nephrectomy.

The CDR3 DNA sequence: TGTGCCAGCAGCCAAGGACAGGGTATTTTCTACACCTTC. Translating it yields CASSQGQGIFYTF. V and J are TRBV5-4 and TRBJ1-2; 8 bases are shared with TRBD1. Germline lookup yields CDR1 SGHNT and CDR2 YYREEE (reference sequence). The J segment lost 10 bases and the V segment lost 4 bases, leaving 9 bases of the junction unmatched. The CDR3 has 13 amino acids.